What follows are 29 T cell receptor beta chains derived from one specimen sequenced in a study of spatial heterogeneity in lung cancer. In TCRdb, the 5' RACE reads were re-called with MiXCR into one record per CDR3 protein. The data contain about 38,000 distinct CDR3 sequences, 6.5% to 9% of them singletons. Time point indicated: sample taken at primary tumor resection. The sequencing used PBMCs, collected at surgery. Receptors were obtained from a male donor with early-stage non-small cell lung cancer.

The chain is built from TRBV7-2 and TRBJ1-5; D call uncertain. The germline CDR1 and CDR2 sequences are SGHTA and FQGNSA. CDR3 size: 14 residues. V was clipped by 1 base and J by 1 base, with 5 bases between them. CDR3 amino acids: CASSLGRSNQPQHF. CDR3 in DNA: TGTGCCAGCAGCTTAGGGAGGAGCAATCAGCCCCAGCATTTT.

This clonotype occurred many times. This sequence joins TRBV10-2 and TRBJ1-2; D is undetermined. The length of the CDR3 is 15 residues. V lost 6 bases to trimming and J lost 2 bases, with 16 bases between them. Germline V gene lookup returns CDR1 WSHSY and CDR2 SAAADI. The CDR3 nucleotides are TGCGCCAGCAGGGACGCTCATGGGTACAACTATGGCTACACCTTC. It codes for CASRDAHGYNYGYTF.

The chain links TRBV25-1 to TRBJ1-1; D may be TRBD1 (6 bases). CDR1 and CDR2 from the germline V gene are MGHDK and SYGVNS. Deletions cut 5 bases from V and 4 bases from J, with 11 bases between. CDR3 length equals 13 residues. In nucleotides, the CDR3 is TGTGCCAGCAGTCGGGGGGCGAGCACTGAAGCTTTCTTT. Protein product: CASSRGASTEAFF.

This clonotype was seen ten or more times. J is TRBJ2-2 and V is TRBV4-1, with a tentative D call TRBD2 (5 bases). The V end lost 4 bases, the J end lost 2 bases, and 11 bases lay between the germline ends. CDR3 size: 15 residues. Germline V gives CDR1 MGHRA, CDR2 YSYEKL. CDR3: CASSPSDSNTGELFF. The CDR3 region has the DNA TGCGCCAGCAGCCCCTCGGACTCCAACACCGGGGAGCTGTTTTTT.

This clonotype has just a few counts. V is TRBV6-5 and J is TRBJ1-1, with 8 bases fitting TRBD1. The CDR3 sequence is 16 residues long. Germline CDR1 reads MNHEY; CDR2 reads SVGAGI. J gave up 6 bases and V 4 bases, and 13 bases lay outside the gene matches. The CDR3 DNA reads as TGTGCCAGCAGTTCCCTAGGAACAGGGGGGAATGCTGAAGCTTTCTTT. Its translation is CASSSLGTGGNAEAFF.

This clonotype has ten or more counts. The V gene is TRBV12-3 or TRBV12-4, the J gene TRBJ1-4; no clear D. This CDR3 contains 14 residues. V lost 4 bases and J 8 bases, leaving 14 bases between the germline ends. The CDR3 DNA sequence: TGTGCCAGCAGTTCTCAATTTTCGGGAGAAAAACTGTTTTTT. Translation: CASSSQFSGEKLFF.

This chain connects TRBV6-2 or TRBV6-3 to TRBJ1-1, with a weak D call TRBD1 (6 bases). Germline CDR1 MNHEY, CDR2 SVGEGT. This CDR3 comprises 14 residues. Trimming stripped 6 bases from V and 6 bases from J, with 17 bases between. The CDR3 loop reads CASRTGTPGPEAFF. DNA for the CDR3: TGTGCCAGCAGAACCGGGACACCAGGCCCTGAAGCTTTCTTT.

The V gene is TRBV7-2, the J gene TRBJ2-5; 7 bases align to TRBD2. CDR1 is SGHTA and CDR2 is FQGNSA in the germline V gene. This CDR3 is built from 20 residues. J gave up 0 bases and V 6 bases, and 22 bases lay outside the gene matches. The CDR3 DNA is TGTGCCAGCAGGGGGCCCTGGCAGGGAGATAGCGGGCAGAACCAAGAGACCCAGTACTTC. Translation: CASRGPWQGDSGQNQETQYF. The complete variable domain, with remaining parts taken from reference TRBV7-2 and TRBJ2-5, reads GAGVSQSPSNKVTEKGKDVELRCDPISGHTALYWYRQSLGQGLEFLIYFQGNSAPDKSGLPSDRFSAERTGGSVSTLTIQRTQQEDSAVYLCASRGPWQGDSGQNQETQYFGPGTRLLVL.

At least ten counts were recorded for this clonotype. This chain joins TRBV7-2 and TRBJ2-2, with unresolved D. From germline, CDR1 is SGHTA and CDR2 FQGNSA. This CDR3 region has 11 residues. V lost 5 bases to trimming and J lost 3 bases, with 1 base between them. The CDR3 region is CASSDTGELFF. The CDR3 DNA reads TGTGCCAGCAGCGACACCGGGGAGCTGTTTTTT. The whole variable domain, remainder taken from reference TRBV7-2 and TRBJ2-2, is GAGVSQSPSNKVTEKGKDVELRCDPISGHTALYWYRQSLGQGLEFLIYFQGNSAPDKSGLPSDRFSAERTGGSVSTLTIQRTQQEDSAVYLCASSDTGELFFGEGSRLTVL.

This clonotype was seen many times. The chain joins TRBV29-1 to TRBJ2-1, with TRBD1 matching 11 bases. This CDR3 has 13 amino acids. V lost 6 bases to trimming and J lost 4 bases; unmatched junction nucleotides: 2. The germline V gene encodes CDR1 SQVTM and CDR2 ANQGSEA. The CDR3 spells CSVGTGGYNEQFF. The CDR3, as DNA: TGCAGCGTCGGGACAGGGGGATACAATGAGCAGTTCTTC.

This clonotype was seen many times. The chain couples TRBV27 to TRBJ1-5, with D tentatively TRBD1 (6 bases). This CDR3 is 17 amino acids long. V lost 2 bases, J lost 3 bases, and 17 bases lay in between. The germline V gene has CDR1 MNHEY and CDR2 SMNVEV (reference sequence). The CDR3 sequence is CASSLTSTGISNQPQHF. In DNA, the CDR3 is TGTGCCAGCAGTTTAACCTCAACAGGGATCTCCAATCAGCCCCAGCATTTT.

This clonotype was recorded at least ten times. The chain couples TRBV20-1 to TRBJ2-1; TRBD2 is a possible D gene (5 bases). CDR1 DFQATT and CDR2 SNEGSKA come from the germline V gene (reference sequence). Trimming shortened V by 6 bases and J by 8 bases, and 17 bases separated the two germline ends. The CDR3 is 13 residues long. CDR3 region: CSALTRAEDEQFF. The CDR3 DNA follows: TGCAGTGCCTTGACCCGAGCGGAGGATGAGCAGTTCTTC.

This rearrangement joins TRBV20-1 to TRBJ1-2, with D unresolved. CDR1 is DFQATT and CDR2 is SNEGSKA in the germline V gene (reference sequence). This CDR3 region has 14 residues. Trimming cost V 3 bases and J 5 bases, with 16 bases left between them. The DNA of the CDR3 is TGCAGTGCTAGGTTGAGATCAGACCCGTATGGCTACACCTTC. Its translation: CSARLRSDPYGYTF.

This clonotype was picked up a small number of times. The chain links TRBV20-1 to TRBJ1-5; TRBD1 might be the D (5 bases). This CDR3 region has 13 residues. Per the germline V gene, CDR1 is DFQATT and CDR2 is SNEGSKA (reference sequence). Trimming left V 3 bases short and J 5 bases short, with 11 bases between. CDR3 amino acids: CSASLGRDQPQHF. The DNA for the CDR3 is TGCAGTGCTAGTCTCGGCAGGGATCAGCCCCAGCATTTT.

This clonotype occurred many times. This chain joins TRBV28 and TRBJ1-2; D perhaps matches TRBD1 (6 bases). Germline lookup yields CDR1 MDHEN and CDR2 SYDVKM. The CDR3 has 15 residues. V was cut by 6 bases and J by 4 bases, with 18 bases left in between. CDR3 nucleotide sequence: TGTGCCAGCAGCTCCGGGCAGGGGCAGGGCTATGGCTACACCTTC. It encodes CASSSGQGQGYGYTF.

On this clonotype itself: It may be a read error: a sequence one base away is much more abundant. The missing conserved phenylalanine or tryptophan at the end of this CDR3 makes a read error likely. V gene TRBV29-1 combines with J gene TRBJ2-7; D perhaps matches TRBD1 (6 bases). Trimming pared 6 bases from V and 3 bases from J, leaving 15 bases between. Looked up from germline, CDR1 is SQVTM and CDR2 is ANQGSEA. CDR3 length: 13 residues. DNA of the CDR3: TGCAGCGTAGATAAAACAGGGAGCTACGAGCAGTACATC. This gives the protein CSVDKTGSYEQYI.

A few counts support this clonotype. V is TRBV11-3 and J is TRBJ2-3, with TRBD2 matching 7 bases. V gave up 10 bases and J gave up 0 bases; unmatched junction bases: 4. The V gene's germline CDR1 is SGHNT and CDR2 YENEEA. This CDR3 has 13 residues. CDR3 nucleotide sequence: TGTGCCACCGGGAGGCCTAGCACAGATACGCAGTATTTT. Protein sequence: CATGRPSTDTQYF.

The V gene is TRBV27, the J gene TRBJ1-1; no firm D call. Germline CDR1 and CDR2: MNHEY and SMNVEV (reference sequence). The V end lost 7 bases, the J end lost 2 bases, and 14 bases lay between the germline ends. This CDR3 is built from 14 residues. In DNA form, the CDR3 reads TGTGCCAGCACCGAGGGCGCCGGAAACACTGAAGCTTTCTTT. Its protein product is CASTEGAGNTEAFF.

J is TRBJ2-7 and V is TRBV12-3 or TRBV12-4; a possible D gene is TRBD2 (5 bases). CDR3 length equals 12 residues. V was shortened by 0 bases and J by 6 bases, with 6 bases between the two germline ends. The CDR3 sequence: CASSLAEGEQYF. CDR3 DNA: TGTGCCAGCAGTTTAGCCGAGGGCGAGCAGTACTTC.

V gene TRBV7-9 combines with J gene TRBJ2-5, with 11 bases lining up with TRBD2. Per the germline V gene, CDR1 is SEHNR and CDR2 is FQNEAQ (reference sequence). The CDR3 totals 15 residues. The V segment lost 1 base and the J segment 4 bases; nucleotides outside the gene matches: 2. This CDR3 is CASSLGLAGPETQYF. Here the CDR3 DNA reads TGTGCCAGCAGCTTAGGACTAGCGGGGCCAGAGACCCAGTACTTC.

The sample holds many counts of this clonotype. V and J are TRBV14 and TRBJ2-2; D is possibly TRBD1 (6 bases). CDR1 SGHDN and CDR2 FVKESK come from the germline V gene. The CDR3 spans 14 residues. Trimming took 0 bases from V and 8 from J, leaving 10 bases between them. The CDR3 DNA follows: TGTGCCAGCAGCCAAGACGGACAGCATGGGGAGCTGTTTTTT. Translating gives CASSQDGQHGELFF.

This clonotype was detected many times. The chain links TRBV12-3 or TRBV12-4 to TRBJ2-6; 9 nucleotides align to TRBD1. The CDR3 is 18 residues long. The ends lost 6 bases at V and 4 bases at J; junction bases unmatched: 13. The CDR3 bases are TGTGCCAGCAGCTCCCATGGGACAGGGACGGGCGGGGCCAACGTCCTGACTTTC. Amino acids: CASSSHGTGTGGANVLTF.

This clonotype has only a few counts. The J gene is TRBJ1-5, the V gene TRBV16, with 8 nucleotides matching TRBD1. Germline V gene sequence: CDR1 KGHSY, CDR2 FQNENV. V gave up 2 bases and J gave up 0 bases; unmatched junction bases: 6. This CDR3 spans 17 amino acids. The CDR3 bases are TGTGCCAGCAGCCAAGGGACAGGAAAGTATAGCAATCAGCCCCAGCATTTT. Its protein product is CASSQGTGKYSNQPQHF.

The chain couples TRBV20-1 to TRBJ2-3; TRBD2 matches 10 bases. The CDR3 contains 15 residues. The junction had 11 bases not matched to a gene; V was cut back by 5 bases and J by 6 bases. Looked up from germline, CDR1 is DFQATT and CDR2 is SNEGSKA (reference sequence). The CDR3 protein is CSASLSGGKADTQYF. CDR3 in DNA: TGCAGTGCTTCCCTTAGCGGGGGGAAGGCGGATACGCAGTATTTT.

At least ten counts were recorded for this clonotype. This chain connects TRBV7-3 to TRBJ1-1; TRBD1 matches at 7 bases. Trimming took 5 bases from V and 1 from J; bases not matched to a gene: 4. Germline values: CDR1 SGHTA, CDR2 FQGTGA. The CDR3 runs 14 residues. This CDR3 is CASSAGTENTEAFF. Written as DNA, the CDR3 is TGTGCCAGCAGCGCCGGGACAGAGAACACTGAAGCTTTCTTT.

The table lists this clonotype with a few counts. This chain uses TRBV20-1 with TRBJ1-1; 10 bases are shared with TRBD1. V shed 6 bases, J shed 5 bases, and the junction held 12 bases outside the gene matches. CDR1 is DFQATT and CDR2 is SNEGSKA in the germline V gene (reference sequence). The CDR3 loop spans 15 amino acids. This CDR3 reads CSAQNDDRGRTEAFF. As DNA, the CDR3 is TGCAGTGCCCAAAACGACGACAGGGGGCGGACTGAAGCTTTCTTT.

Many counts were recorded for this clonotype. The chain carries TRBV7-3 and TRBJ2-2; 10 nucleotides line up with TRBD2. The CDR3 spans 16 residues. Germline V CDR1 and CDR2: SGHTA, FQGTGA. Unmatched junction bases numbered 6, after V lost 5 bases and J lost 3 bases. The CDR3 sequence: CASSPSGRADTGELFF. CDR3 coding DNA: TGTGCCAGCAGCCCCAGCGGGAGGGCCGACACCGGGGAGCTGTTTTTT.

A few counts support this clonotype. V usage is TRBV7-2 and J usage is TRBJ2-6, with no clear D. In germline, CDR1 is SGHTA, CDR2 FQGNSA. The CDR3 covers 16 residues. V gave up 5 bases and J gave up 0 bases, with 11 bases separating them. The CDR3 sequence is CASSPWRSSGANVLTF. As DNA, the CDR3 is TGTGCCAGCAGCCCGTGGCGGTCCTCTGGGGCCAACGTCCTGACTTTC.

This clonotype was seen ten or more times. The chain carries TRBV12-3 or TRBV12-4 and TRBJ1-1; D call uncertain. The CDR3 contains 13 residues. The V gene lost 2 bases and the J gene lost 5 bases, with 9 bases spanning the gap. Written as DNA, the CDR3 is TGTGCCAGCAGTTTAAGTTCACAGACTGAAGCTTTCTTT. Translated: CASSLSSQTEAFF.